This T cell receptor beta chain was sequenced during a study of cytomegalovirus exposure and HLA in healthy donors. As to this clone: The antigen is unknown.

Study-wide results and limits: With further analysis later on, most CMV-associated TCR beta chains appeared HLA-restricted. In vitro, three CMV-associated chains proved specific for CMV antigens.

60 Vbeta and 13 Jbeta primers were used in PCR. The protocol was immunoSEQ multiplex PCR, while the TCRdb copy is restricted to in-frame clones and leaves out a portion. The table has 40,000 or so clones, about 85% seen once; the top ten hold approximately 8%. The V gene's germline CDR1 is GTSNPN and CDR2 SVGIG (reference sequence). The V gene lost 2 bases and the J gene lost 3 bases, with 8 bases spanning the gap. This CDR3 spans 12 amino acids. Sequencing was performed on PBMCs. This chain uses TRBV30 with TRBJ2-7; a weak D match, TRBD1 (6 bases). The source is a woman aged 35 to 49 in good health and CMV-seropositive. CDR3 sequence reads: CAWSLTGYEQYF. The DNA for the CDR3 is TGTGCCTGGAGTTTGACAGGCTACGAGCAGTACTTC. The whole variable domain, filled in from reference TRBV30 and TRBJ2-7, reads SQTIHQWPATLVQPVGSPLSLECTVEGTSNPNLYWYRQAAGRGLQLLFYSVGIGQISSEVPQNLSASRPQDRQFILSSKKLLLSDSGFYLCAWSLTGYEQYFGPGTRLTVT.